Presented here are 30 T cell receptor beta chains from one specimen sequenced in a study of CD4 T cells in relation to SARS-CoV-2 and coronaviruses. Profiled with immunoSEQ multiplex PCR; TCRdb holds only in-frame clones, not every one. The sample includes 35,000 to 40,000 clones, around nine tenths of them seen just once. Sequenced material: memory CD4+ T cells from PBMCs. These receptors were taken from an adult with COVID-19.

The chain is built from TRBV27 and TRBJ1-1; tentatively, D is TRBD1 (5 bases). The CDR3 is 14 residues long. Germline loops: CDR1 MNHEY, CDR2 SMNVEV (reference sequence). Trimming left V 5 bases short and J 4 bases short, with 14 bases between. The CDR3 region has the DNA TGTGCCAGCAGTCCCCCCGGGGCGCGCACTGAAGCTTTCTTT. Protein product: CASSPPGARTEAFF.

This sequence joins TRBV29-1 and TRBJ2-7; possibly TRBD2 for D (6 bases). V lost 6 bases and J 1 base, leaving 10 bases between the germline ends. The CDR3 is 12 residues long. From germline, CDR1 is SQVTM and CDR2 ANQGSEA. The CDR3 nucleotides read TGCAGCGTGGAGGGGCTATCCTACGAGCAGTACTTC. Amino acids: CSVEGLSYEQYF.

The V call is TRBV7-2, the J call TRBJ2-3; tentative D call: TRBD2 (6 bases). The CDR3 has 16 residues. Germline CDR1 reads SGHTA; CDR2 reads FQGNSA. Trimming shortened V by 5 bases and J by 0 bases, and 15 bases separated the two germline ends. The chain's CDR3 is CASSPGTGTSTDTQYF. The CDR3 nucleotides read TGTGCCAGCAGCCCAGGGACTGGTACTAGCACAGATACGCAGTATTTT.

The chain couples TRBV24-1 to TRBJ2-1; tentatively, D is TRBD2 (5 bases). The CDR3 contains 16 residues. The germline V gene has CDR1 KGHDR and CDR2 SFDVKD. V lost 1 base, J lost 2 bases, and 11 bases lay in between. DNA for the CDR3: TGTGCCACCAGTGATTTCCTAGCAGATGCCTACAATGAGCAGTTCTTC. Residues: CATSDFLADAYNEQFF.

V gene TRBV12-3 or TRBV12-4 combines with J gene TRBJ1-6; D is perhaps TRBD1 (6 bases). CDR3 length: 13 amino acids. V was shortened by 4 bases and J by 8 bases, with 9 bases between the two germline ends. In nucleotides, the CDR3 is TGTGCCAGCAGTTCTGGGGGGCATTCACCCCTCCACTTT. Its translation: CASSSGGHSPLHF.

This clone was observed a single time. The chain joins TRBV7-9 to TRBJ2-1, with TRBD1 matching over 8 bases. The CDR3 runs 11 residues. CDR1 and CDR2 from the germline V gene are SEHNR and FQNEAQ (reference sequence). With 4 bases clipped from V and 15 bases from J, the junction kept 5 bases outside the gene matches. The DNA of the CDR3 is TGTGCCAGCAGCTCTCAGGGGGCAGGGTTCTTC. Protein: CASSSQGAGFF. The full variable domain, completed using reference TRBV7-9 and TRBJ2-1, is DTGVSQNPRHKITKRGQNVTFRCDPISEHNRLYWYRQTLGQGPEFLTYFQNEAQLEKSRLLSDRFSAERPKGSFSTLEIQRTEQGDSAMYLCASSSQGAGFFGPGTRLTVL.

The chain is built from TRBV15 and TRBJ2-1; 8 bases agree with TRBD2. J was trimmed by 10 bases and V by 5 bases; bases with no gene match: 13. The CDR3 covers 15 residues. Per the germline V gene, CDR1 is LNHNV and CDR2 is YYDKDF (reference sequence). CDR3 DNA: TGTGCCACCAGCTTCGAGGGGGACCGGGGGGGCGAGCAGTTCTTC. Encoded protein: CATSFEGDRGGEQFF.

This clone has a single count. The gene calls are TRBV4-2 and TRBJ2-5; D is perhaps TRBD1 (6 bases). Trimming stripped 0 bases from V and 5 bases from J, with 19 bases between. This CDR3 comprises 17 residues. CDR1 is LGHNA and CDR2 is YNFKEQ in the germline V gene. CDR3 amino acids: CASSQDRRRTETETQYF. CDR3 in DNA: TGTGCCAGCAGCCAAGATAGAAGGCGGACAGAGACCGAGACCCAGTACTTC.

The chain has TRBV9 and TRBJ2-3; no reliable D call. This CDR3 contains 14 residues. V gave up 0 bases and J gave up 1 base, with 6 bases separating them. Germline V CDR1 and CDR2: SGDLS, YYNGEE. CDR3 loop: CASSVVTRTDTQYF. The CDR3 DNA sequence: TGTGCCAGCAGCGTAGTAACGCGCACAGATACGCAGTATTTT.

V usage is TRBV7-2 and J usage is TRBJ2-7; 12 bases agree with TRBD2. This CDR3 comprises 14 residues. Germline CDR1 and CDR2: SGHTA and FQGNSA. J lost 9 bases, V lost 5 bases, and 8 bases had no gene match. The DNA of the CDR3 is TGTGCCAGCAGCGTACCTAGCGGGGGGGCCGGGCAGTACTTC. Its translation: CASSVPSGGAGQYF. Based on the CDR3 plus reference TRBV7-2 and TRBJ2-7, the full variable domain is GAGVSQSPSNKVTEKGKDVELRCDPISGHTALYWYRQSLGQGLEFLIYFQGNSAPDKSGLPSDRFSAERTGGSVSTLTIQRTQQEDSAVYLCASSVPSGGAGQYFGPGTRLTVT.

This sequence joins TRBV3-1 (or the pseudogene TRBV3-2) and TRBJ2-7; D may match TRBD1 or TRBD2 (5 bases each). Germline V lookup: CDR1 LGHDT, CDR2 YNNKEL (reference sequence). The CDR3 has 14 amino acids. The ends were cut back, 1 base at V and 5 bases at J, with 12 bases in the middle. The CDR3 sequence: CASSQAGSGDEQYF. CDR3 bases: TGTGCCAGCAGCCAAGCAGGGAGTGGCGACGAGCAGTACTTC.

The chain recombines TRBV6-5 with TRBJ1-6, with D possibly being TRBD1 (5 bases). From germline, CDR1 is MNHEY and CDR2 SVGAGI. CDR3 length equals 15 residues. Trimming removed 6 bases from V and 9 bases from J, with 18 bases in between. This chain's CDR3 is CASRQGQSSGSPLHF. CDR3 DNA: TGTGCCAGCAGGCAGGGTCAATCCTCGGGTTCACCCCTCCACTTT.

This clone was counted only a few times. The chain couples TRBV11-2 to TRBJ2-1; 13 nucleotides line up with TRBD2. The V gene's germline CDR1 is SGHAT and CDR2 FQNNGV. V trimming: 1 base; J trimming: 4 bases; junction bases outside the gene matches: 4. The CDR3 consists of 17 residues. CDR3 DNA: TGTGCCAGCAGCTTAGCCTCACTAGCGGGGGGGTACAATGAGCAGTTCTTC. Translating gives CASSLASLAGGYNEQFF.

The V and J genes are TRBV6-2 or TRBV6-3 and TRBJ2-3; 7 bases are shared with TRBD1. Germline lookup yields CDR1 MNHEY and CDR2 SVGEGT. V shed 3 bases and J 2 bases; nucleotides not matched to a gene: 20. The CDR3 spans 20 residues. The chain's CDR3 is CASSYQTGTNHYQFTDTQYF. CDR3 nucleotides: TGTGCCAGCAGTTATCAGACAGGGACCAACCACTATCAATTCACAGATACGCAGTATTTT.

The J gene is TRBJ1-2, the V gene TRBV6-5; 7 bases align to TRBD1. The CDR3 loop spans 15 amino acids. After removal of 8 bases from V and 5 bases from J, the junction contained 14 bases not matched to a gene. Germline V lookup: CDR1 MNHEY, CDR2 SVGAGI. In nucleotides, the CDR3 is TGTGCCAGCGGGCCGCCGGACAGGATTAATTATGGCTACACCTTC. It codes for CASGPPDRINYGYTF.

V gene TRBV7-9 combines with J gene TRBJ2-7; tentatively, D is TRBD1 (5 bases). The CDR3 length is 14 residues. CDR1 and CDR2 (germline): SEHNR, FQNEAQ (reference sequence). The V end lost 6 bases, the J end lost 3 bases, and 15 bases lay between the germline ends. The CDR3 reads CASSYMGRSYEQYF. CDR3 DNA sequence: TGTGCCAGCAGTTACATGGGGCGGAGCTACGAGCAGTACTTC.

The J gene is TRBJ2-1, the V gene TRBV6-5, with D possibly being TRBD2 (6 bases). V gave up 2 bases and J gave up 14 bases, with 13 bases separating them. Germline V gene lookup returns CDR1 MNHEY and CDR2 SVGAGI. The CDR3 has 12 residues. In nucleotides, the CDR3 is TGTGCCAGCAGTTACCCGGGCGGGATTAAGTTCTTC. Translating it yields CASSYPGGIKFF.

The chain joins TRBV2 to TRBJ2-6; unclear D gene. The germline V gene encodes CDR1 SNHLY and CDR2 FYNNEI. V lost 3 bases and J lost 2, with 8 bases in between. The CDR3 extends over 15 amino acids. The CDR3 is CASSDSSAGANVLTF. The CDR3 DNA sequence: TGTGCCAGCAGTGATTCGAGCGCTGGGGCCAACGTCCTGACTTTC. The entire variable domain, with the rest obtained from reference TRBV2 and TRBJ2-6, is as follows: EPEVTQTPSHQVTQMGQEVILRCVPISNHLYFYWYRQILGQKVEFLVSFYNNEISEKSEIFDDQFSVERPDGSNFTLKIRSTKLEDSAMYFCASSDSSAGANVLTFGAGSRLTVL.

The V and J genes are TRBV5-1 and TRBJ1-1; 8 bases are a match to TRBD1. This CDR3 spans 13 amino acids. Germline values: CDR1 SGHRS, CDR2 YFSETQ. V shed 4 bases and J 4 bases; nucleotides not matched to a gene: 3. CDR3 bases: TGCGCCAGCAGCCAGGGGGCGGGCACTGAAGCTTTCTTT. Translated: CASSQGAGTEAFF.

The chain recombines TRBV6-5 with TRBJ1-1; D is perhaps TRBD1 (6 bases). The V gene lost 6 bases and the J gene lost 9 bases, with 17 bases spanning the gap. The V gene's germline CDR1 is MNHEY and CDR2 SVGAGI. This CDR3 is 13 amino acids long. CDR3 DNA sequence: TGTGCCAGCAGCCGCCCAGGGGATGGGAAAGCTTTCTTT. This encodes CASSRPGDGKAFF.

V gene TRBV7-2 combines with J gene TRBJ2-7; either TRBD1 or TRBD2 may fit D (5 bases each). The CDR3 runs to 14 residues. V gave up 2 bases and J gave up 2 bases, with 10 bases separating them. Germline V lookup: CDR1 SGHTA, CDR2 FQGNSA. The CDR3 reads CASSLTGTAYEQYF. CDR3 nucleotide sequence: TGTGCCAGCAGCTTAACTGGGACCGCCTACGAGCAGTACTTC. Using reference TRBV7-2 and TRBJ2-7 for the parts outside the CDR3, the full variable domain is GAGVSQSPSNKVTEKGKDVELRCDPISGHTALYWYRQSLGQGLEFLIYFQGNSAPDKSGLPSDRFSAERTGGSVSTLTIQRTQQEDSAVYLCASSLTGTAYEQYFGPGTRLTVT.

This chain joins TRBV6-2 or TRBV6-3 and TRBJ2-5; D uncertain. This CDR3 is built from 16 residues. The germline V gene encodes CDR1 MNHEY and CDR2 SVGEGT. Trimming removed 1 base at V and 7 bases at J, with 19 bases between. CDR3 sequence: CASSYFRFGLPGTQYF. CDR3 DNA sequence: TGTGCCAGCAGTTACTTTAGATTCGGCCTACCAGGGACCCAGTACTTC.

The chain combines TRBV19 with TRBJ1-1; D remains unclear. The CDR3 runs 18 residues. V lost 3 bases to trimming and J lost 0 bases, with 20 bases between them. Per germline, CDR1 LNHDA and CDR2 SQIVND (reference sequence). The CDR3 region is CASSMRSGFPYMNTEAFF. The CDR3 DNA reads TGTGCCAGTAGTATGCGTTCGGGTTTCCCTTACATGAACACTGAAGCTTTCTTT.

CDR3 sequence (DNA): TGTGCCAGCAGTTACGACAGAAGCTCCTATAATTCACCCCTCCACTTT. Translation: CASSYDRSSYNSPLHF. The chain carries TRBV6-5 and TRBJ1-6; possibly TRBD1 for D (5 bases). CDR3 length: 16 residues. The V end was cut by 2 bases, the J end by 0 bases, with 8 bases between. Germline lookup yields CDR1 MNHEY and CDR2 SVGAGI.

In this sample, this clone turned up a few times. The genes are TRBV7-9 and TRBJ2-7; D is uncertain. Per germline, CDR1 SEHNR and CDR2 FQNEAQ (reference sequence). The CDR3 sequence is 11 residues long. Trimming shortened V by 4 bases and J by 3 bases, and 4 bases separated the two germline ends. For the CDR3, the DNA is TGTGCCAGCAGCTCATACTACGAGCAGTACTTC. Encoded protein: CASSSYYEQYF.

The sample holds one count of this clone. V is TRBV6-5 and J is TRBJ1-5; D call uncertain. CDR1 is MNHEY and CDR2 is SVGAGI in the germline V gene. The germline V and J ends were trimmed by 2 bases and 2 bases, with 7 bases remaining between them. The CDR3 loop spans 14 amino acids. The CDR3 DNA is TGTGCCAGCAGTTACGGGCACGGCAATCAGCCCCAGCATTTT. Residues: CASSYGHGNQPQHF.

The genes are TRBV6-4 and TRBJ2-3; D call uncertain. V was shortened by 0 bases and J by 4 bases, with 11 bases between the two germline ends. This CDR3 has 15 amino acids. Germline V gene lookup returns CDR1 MRHNA and CDR2 SNTAGT. The CDR3, as DNA: TGTGCCAGCAGTGACTCCGGGTTTAGGGCAGATACGCAGTATTTT. Translated, it gives CASSDSGFRADTQYF.

The chain joins TRBV11-3 to TRBJ2-2; D gene unclear. Trimming removed 0 bases at V and 2 bases at J, with 7 bases between. The CDR3 loop spans 15 amino acids. Germline V gene lookup returns CDR1 SGHNT and CDR2 YENEEA. This CDR3 reads CASSLDGSNTGELFF. The CDR3 nucleotides are TGTGCCAGCAGCTTAGACGGCAGCAACACCGGGGAGCTGTTTTTT.

The chain uses TRBV27 and TRBJ1-1, with 7 bases matching TRBD1. V lost 4 bases to trimming and J lost 5 bases; unmatched junction nucleotides: 4. Germline CDR1 and CDR2: MNHEY and SMNVEV (reference sequence). CDR3 length: 13 residues. The CDR3 bases are TGTGCCAGCAGTTATGTCAGGGGGACTGAAGCTTTCTTT. This sequence encodes CASSYVRGTEAFF.

The chain uses TRBV5-8 and TRBJ1-5, with 7 bases identical to TRBD1. Germline V gene sequence: CDR1 SGHTS, CDR2 YDEGEE. Trimming at V came to 4 bases and at J to 1 base, leaving 5 bases not matched to a gene. The CDR3 covers 15 residues. In nucleotides, the CDR3 is TGTGCCAGCAGCGCGACAGGGACGAGCAATCAGCCCCAGCATTTT. Translation: CASSATGTSNQPQHF.